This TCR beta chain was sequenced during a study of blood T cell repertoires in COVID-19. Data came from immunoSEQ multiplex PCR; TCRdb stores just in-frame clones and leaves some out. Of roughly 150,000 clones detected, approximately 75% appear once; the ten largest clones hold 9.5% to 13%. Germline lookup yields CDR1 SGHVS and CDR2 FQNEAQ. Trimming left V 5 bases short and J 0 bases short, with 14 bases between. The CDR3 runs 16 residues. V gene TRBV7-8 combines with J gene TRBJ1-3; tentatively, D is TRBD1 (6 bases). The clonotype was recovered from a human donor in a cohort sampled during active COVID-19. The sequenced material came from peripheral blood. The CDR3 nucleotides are TGTGCCAGCAGCCCCAGGGACACCTCCTCTGGAAACACCATATATTTT. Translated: CASSPRDTSSGNTIYF.